A single sample gave rise to the 20 T cell receptor beta chains below, sequenced in a study of blood T cell repertoires in COVID-19 (dated by TCRdb to the early 2020s). Preparation of the library involved the immunoSEQ multiplex PCR assay. What TCRdb holds here is the immuneACCESS table cut down to in-frame rearrangements. Part of the clones is not present; checked against another copy, under half of the missing clones reflect an unresolved V gene, and the others are unexplained. This sample is represented by 85,000 to 90,000 clones; roughly 78% of them were singletons. The ten top clones hold 1.2% of the sample. Material: peripheral blood. The origin of the receptors is a woman of 80 years or more with acute or convalescent COVID-19.

This sequence joins TRBV11-3 and TRBJ2-2; 7 bases map to TRBD2. The CDR3 is made up of 16 amino acids. The germline gives CDR1 SGHNT, CDR2 YENEEA. Trimming took 1 base from V and 4 from J; bases not matched to a gene: 6. The CDR3 DNA reads as TGTGCCAGCAGCTTAGTGACTAGCTGGGCCACCGGGGAGCTGTTTTTT. Translating it yields CASSLVTSWATGELFF.

The CDR3 bases are TGTGCCAGCAGTCCAACAAACACCGGGGAGCTGTTTTTT. Amino acids: CASSPTNTGELFF. The chain links TRBV2 to TRBJ2-2; no firm D call. The V gene lost 5 bases and the J gene lost 2 bases, with 6 bases spanning the gap. Germline CDR1 reads SNHLY; CDR2 reads FYNNEI. The CDR3 covers 13 residues.

J is TRBJ1-5 and V is TRBV10-2; 9 nucleotides line up with TRBD1. There are 15 residues in the CDR3. Germline lookup yields CDR1 WSHSY and CDR2 SAAADI. V was pared by 9 bases and J by 7 bases, with 13 bases of the junction left unmatched. The CDR3: CASLRPDRGGQPQHF. In nucleotides, the CDR3 is TGCGCCAGTCTGAGGCCGGACAGGGGAGGCCAGCCCCAGCATTTT.

The chain is built from TRBV7-2 and TRBJ1-1; 7 positions agree with TRBD1. There are 14 residues in the CDR3. Germline V gene sequence: CDR1 SGHTA, CDR2 FQGNSA. The junction had 8 bases not matched to a gene; V was cut back by 2 bases and J by 8 bases. CDR3 protein: CASSLTPDRIEAFF. In nucleotides, the CDR3 is TGTGCCAGCAGCTTAACCCCGGACAGGATCGAAGCTTTCTTT.

The chain links TRBV6-6 to TRBJ1-2; 8 bases line up with TRBD1. Trimming cost V 11 bases and J 3 bases; bases outside gene matches: 5. Germline assignment: CDR1 MNHNY and CDR2 SVGAGI (reference sequence). There are 12 residues in the CDR3. The CDR3 region has the DNA TGTGCCGGGTCGACAGGGGACTATGGCTACACCTTC. This translates into CAGSTGDYGYTF.

J is TRBJ2-7 and V is TRBV4-1; 10 nucleotides align to TRBD1. The CDR3 extends over 16 amino acids. Losses at the gene ends were 4 bases for V and 3 bases for J; bases not matched to a gene: 9. Germline V gene data show CDR1 as MGHRA and CDR2 as YSYEKL. In DNA form, the CDR3 reads TGCGCCAGCAGCCCTGGAGTAGACAGGGGGCTCTACGAGCAGTACTTC. This gives the protein CASSPGVDRGLYEQYF.

This clone was recorded only once. The rearrangement links TRBV6-5 to TRBJ1-2, with TRBD1 matching 7 bases. The CDR3 totals 13 residues. The V segment lost 7 bases and the J segment 8 bases; nucleotides outside the gene matches: 10. From germline, CDR1 is MNHEY and CDR2 SVGAGI. This CDR3 is CASTQGVWQGYTF. CDR3 in DNA: TGTGCCAGCACCCAGGGGGTGTGGCAAGGCTACACCTTC.

V usage is TRBV5-4 and J usage is TRBJ2-5; 12 bases align to TRBD1. The CDR3 is made up of 15 amino acids. The V segment lost 3 bases and the J segment 5 bases; nucleotides outside the gene matches: 5. The germline CDR1 and CDR2 sequences are SGHNT and YYREEE (reference sequence). CDR3 DNA: TGTGCCAGCAGCTCCGGGGACAGGGGGCTTGAGACCCAGTACTTC. It codes for CASSSGDRGLETQYF.

This clone was observed a few times. The rearrangement joins TRBV12-3 or TRBV12-4 to TRBJ2-7; weak D call: TRBD1 (5 bases). V was clipped by 2 bases and J by 6 bases, with 11 bases between them. This CDR3 spans 13 amino acids. The CDR3 protein is CASSLNRWGEQYF. The CDR3 coding sequence is TGTGCCAGCAGTTTAAACAGGTGGGGCGAGCAGTACTTC.

The chain carries TRBV5-4 and TRBJ2-4; D possibly corresponds to TRBD1 (5 bases). V lost 4 bases and J lost 0, with 14 bases in between. Germline V gene data show CDR1 as SGHNT and CDR2 as YYREEE (reference sequence). The CDR3 consists of 16 residues. CDR3 sequence: CASSPDSHLAKNIQYF. The DNA of the CDR3 is TGTGCCAGCAGCCCTGACAGTCACCTAGCCAAAAACATTCAGTACTTC.

This clone was seen just once. The chain links TRBV11-2 to TRBJ2-7; TRBD2 might be the D (6 bases). The CDR3 is 15 amino acids. Deletions cut 3 bases from V and 0 bases from J, with 12 bases between. Germline assignment: CDR1 SGHAT and CDR2 FQNNGV. CDR3 DNA sequence: TGTGCCAGCAGCTTCGCCCCGGGAGCCTCCTACGAGCAGTACTTC. It is translated as CASSFAPGASYEQYF.

This clone was detected a few times. The CDR3 DNA reads as TGCGCCAGCAGCTTGGGACTAGCGGGCGGTAATGAGCAGTTCTTC. Its translation: CASSLGLAGGNEQFF. The chain couples TRBV5-1 to TRBJ2-1, with 10 bases that match TRBD2. V dropped 0 bases and J dropped 7; count of bases not matched to a gene: 4. This CDR3 contains 15 residues. Germline lookup yields CDR1 SGHRS and CDR2 YFSETQ.

The chain recombines TRBV4-1 with TRBJ1-6, with TRBD1 matching over 11 bases. From germline, CDR1 is MGHRA and CDR2 YSYEKL. This CDR3 region has 16 residues. Germline trimming cut 1 base from V and 7 bases from J; bases unmatched to any gene: 3. The CDR3 is CASSQGGQGVNSPLHF. In DNA form, the CDR3 reads TGCGCCAGCAGCCAAGGGGGACAGGGGGTGAATTCACCCCTCCACTTT.

The chain couples TRBV11-2 to TRBJ1-4, with D possibly TRBD1 on 5 matching bases. The CDR3 covers 14 residues. Germline V lookup: CDR1 SGHAT, CDR2 FQNNGV. V lost 1 base to trimming and J lost 10 bases, with 13 bases between them. CDR3 in DNA: TGTGCCAGCAGCTTAGCCGGCAGGGATGGAAAACTGTTTTTT. This codes for CASSLAGRDGKLFF.

The genes are TRBV27 and TRBJ1-6; D is possibly TRBD1 (6 bases). There are 14 residues in the CDR3. V gave up 6 bases and J gave up 10 bases, with 16 bases separating them. The germline CDR1 and CDR2 sequences are MNHEY and SMNVEV (reference sequence). This CDR3 reads CASRITQGWSPLHF. CDR3 coding DNA: TGTGCCAGCAGAATTACACAGGGTTGGTCACCCCTCCACTTT.

The CDR3 DNA reads as TGTGCCAGCAGCCAAGAGCAGGGTCCCGCAAGCACCATATATTTT. Protein sequence: CASSQEQGPASTIYF. The chain has TRBV3-1 (or the pseudogene TRBV3-2) and TRBJ1-3, with D possibly being TRBD1 (5 bases). CDR1 LGHDT and CDR2 YNNKEL come from the germline V gene (reference sequence). V lost 0 bases, J lost 9 bases, and 15 bases lay in between. The length of the CDR3 is 15 residues.

This rearrangement joins TRBV7-2 to TRBJ1-2; no firm D call. The V end was cut by 1 base, the J end by 2 bases, with 17 bases between. This CDR3 spans 17 amino acids. Germline values: CDR1 SGHTA, CDR2 FQGNSA. CDR3 region: CASSLGEGYPGNYGYTF. The DNA for the CDR3 is TGTGCCAGCAGCTTAGGTGAGGGCTACCCGGGCAACTATGGCTACACCTTC.

The CDR3 loop reads CASSLGTGSRNTIYF. In DNA, the CDR3 is TGTGCCAGCAGCCTCGGGACAGGGAGTAGAAACACCATATATTTT. This sequence joins TRBV3-1 (or the pseudogene TRBV3-2) and TRBJ1-3, with 9 nucleotides matching TRBD1. The CDR3 covers 15 residues. Germline values: CDR1 LGHDT, CDR2 YNNKEL (reference sequence). Losses at the gene ends were 4 bases for V and 5 bases for J; bases not matched to a gene: 6.

This rearrangement joins TRBV5-6 to TRBJ1-1; D possibly corresponds to TRBD1 (5 bases). CDR3 length equals 12 residues. The germline V gene encodes CDR1 SGHDT and CDR2 YYEEEE. Trimming pared 7 bases from V and 5 bases from J, leaving 12 bases between. The DNA of the CDR3 is TGTGCCAGCGTCAGGGAGGGGACTGAAGCTTTCTTT. It yields the protein CASVREGTEAFF.

This clone was recorded once. The chain recombines TRBV2 with TRBJ2-1; 15 bases align to TRBD2. V trimming: 5 bases; J trimming: 6 bases; junction bases outside the gene matches: 11. Looked up from germline, CDR1 is SNHLY and CDR2 is FYNNEI. This CDR3 has 18 amino acids. The CDR3 nucleotides are TGTGCCAGCAGTCGCTCGACCTGGACTAGCGGGGGGGCCAATGAGCAGTTCTTC. Its translation is CASSRSTWTSGGANEQFF.